A single TCR beta chain is shown here with its context. At least ten counts were recorded for this clonotype. Its binding antigen is unknown. The record has no base qualities; no much larger clone is one base away. The data derive from a study of Graves' ophthalmopathy and Graves' hyperthyroidism (dated by TCRdb to the late 2010s). Background for the entire study: Peripheral blood was collected at initial diagnosis, before any treatment. The study used TCR beta repertoire signatures to distinguish Graves' ophthalmopathy from Graves' hyperthyroidism and to predict progression to ophthalmopathy. In total, 120 to 150 blood samples were TCR-sequenced: under 45 ophthalmopathy, roughly 77 hyperthyroidism and around 17 hyperthyroidism-to-ophthalmopathy patients. To explore V-J signatures distinguishing ophthalmopathy from hyperthyroidism, a discovery set of around 100 patients (about 41 ophthalmopathy, some 55 stable hyperthyroidism) was enrolled. The independent validation cohort included 18 to 20 hyperthyroidism patients plus 17 patients who later progressed from hyperthyroidism to ophthalmopathy. In more than five hyperthyroidism patients, the T-cell repertoires found in thyroid tissue were compared with those found in blood. After sampling, hyperthyroidism patients received methimazole starting at 30 mg daily, and ophthalmopathy patients received high-dose intravenous methylprednisolone. The 95 to 100 discovery patients were divided at random into training and test sets in a 7:3 ratio. Study-level results and caveats: In validation, the model predicted ophthalmopathy progression with about 70% sensitivity and roughly 72% specificity; some 13 predicted patients were CT-confirmed with GO in a median of approximately 6.5 months. No statistical method was used to set the sample size in advance, and the investigators knew which group each participant was assigned to. Most of the expanded thyroid clonotypes with a frequency above 0.001 were also detected in blood, and it was suggested that the thyroid immune response may be reflected by blood repertoires. Ophthalmopathy was separated from stable hyperthyroidism by the 13-signature model with just under 90% sensitivity and about 81% specificity in cross-validation and with 80%/75% in the test set.

V is cut by 0 bases and J by 4 bases, and the space between the germline ends is 10 bases. Including the terminal cysteine and phenylalanine, the CDR3 comprises 14 residues. Of the read, only the CDR3 DNA is kept; its 42 bases are in frame from base 1. The CDR1 and CDR2 encoded by the germline V gene (reference sequence) are DFQATT and SNEGSKA. For repertoire sequencing, the TCR beta CDR3 regions were amplified from RNA transcripts. A first-round RT-PCR used HTBI primers with the Qiagen OneStep RT-PCR kit, followed by a second-round multiplex PCR, size selection and purification. The libraries underwent paired-end sequencing with 100 bp reads on an Illumina HiSeq2000. As for the original processing: SOAPnuke was used for read processing, and reads with adapters, uncalled bases, a mean Phred below 15, or no exact constant-primer or identifier match were discarded. COPE v1.2.5 was used to merge high-quality paired reads. Clonotypes were defined as unique nucleotide sequences and were aligned to IMGT TRB V, D and J references using MiTCR v1.1. The analysis was limited to V-J combinations with a frequency above 0.0001, which together covered approximately 99% of repertoires. For each V-J combination, a TCR clonal expansion and chaos score was defined as F50 clonal expansion divided by the chaos observed in the TCRdist matrix. Welch's t-statistics and random forest were used to reduce features to approximately 13 V-J combinations, which were fed into a naive Bayes classifier. The Morisita-Horn index was used to measure how similar the thyroid and blood repertoires were. TCRdb cleaned the public reads at Q25 with fastp, built clones with MiXCR and kept in-frame beta chains. Each record represents a unique CDR3 protein, reported with the most common genes and DNA among its rows. Clone size and V and J calls follow TCRdb, not the original study. Present in this sample are 620,000 or so distinct CDR3 sequences, 20% to 25% of which were seen just once. Of the sample, 7.1% is held by the ten largest clones.

Hyperthyroidism was defined as stable when no progression to ophthalmopathy occurred within 18 months of follow-up. Hyperthyroidism patients were newly diagnosed, were aged 18 to 65 years, and had a disease duration under 2 months. Patients were excluded if they had other autoimmune diseases, uncontrolled infections, pregnancy or lactation. Diagnosis relied on clinical symptoms, serum thyroxine, TRAb, thyroid ultrasound and orbital computed tomography. PBMCs were isolated from more than 9 ml of fresh peripheral blood by Ficoll-Paque density gradient centrifugation. Total RNA was extracted with Trizol reagent and quality-checked on an Agilent 2100 Bioanalyzer.

The specimen sequenced was peripheral blood. The TCR was taken from a woman younger than 35 with stable Graves' hyperthyroidism. Some clones in this sample may be carry-over from other donors' samples. Donor details come from another sample of the same person, matched by shared clones. The chain joins TRBV20-1 to TRBJ1-5; no D gene can be assigned with confidence. The sequenced DNA is TGCAGTGCTAGAGAGGATTCGTGGAATCAGCCCCAGCATTTT. The encoded protein is CSAREDSWNQPQHF.